This TCR beta chain was sequenced in a study of cytomegalovirus exposure and HLA in healthy donors. For the study at large: The early release's HLA-typed donors yielded tens of millions of unique TCRs. The Caucasian-associated ancestry cluster contained more than 75% of the approximately 400 genotyped donors. General study findings and limits: About 87% or about 30% of the time was how often most TCR beta V segments were productive, according to an earlier analysis.

V was trimmed by 5 bases and J by 12 bases, leaving 16 bases between them. There are 13 residues in the CDR3. Germline V gene lookup returns CDR1 SGHAT and CDR2 FQNNGV. Regarding this clone: The antigen is undetermined.

Vbeta (60) and Jbeta (13) primers were used in the PCR. The method was immunoSEQ multiplex PCR; TCRdb's version includes in-frame clones alone and lacks a portion of them. The sample lists approximately 220,000 clones, about 80% seen once, with roughly 6% in the top ten. This sequence originates from a man in his forties in good health and CMV-seropositive. This chain connects TRBV11-2 to TRBJ1-4, with TRBD1 as a possible D gene (6 bases). Sequencing was performed on PBMCs. The CDR3 protein is CASSPRTAPELFF. The CDR3 bases are TGTGCCAGCAGCCCCCGGACAGCCCCGGAACTGTTTTTT.